This T cell receptor (beta chain) derives from a study of molecular identifiers for immune sequencing clone quantification (dated by TCRdb to 2016 to 2019). Looking at the study overall: For a replicate experiment, the RNA from either approximately 20,000 or 100,000 naive CD8 T cells was divided into five aliquots, and four of those aliquots went on to sequencing. This methods study benchmarked molecular-identifier clustering-based TCR repertoire sequencing (MIDCIRS) and TCR RNA copy counting, using CD8 T cells to do so.

Turning to this clonotype: Which antigen it targets is not known. Per-nucleotide qualities are absent, and no much larger clonotype sits a single base away.

The library relied on PCR. The instrument given in TCRdb is Illumina HiSeq 4000. Bulk TCR libraries were prepared as previously described, using TCR primers listed in Table S5. Total RNA was purified with the Qiagen AllPrep DNA/RNA kit. Before analysis, reads from multiple sequencing runs of one library were combined. As for how the authors treated the data: Reads were retained only if an exact TCR constant sequence was present, and the retained reads were trimmed to 150 nt and grouped according to their 12-nt molecular barcodes. Reads in each barcode group were sub-clustered using a 15% Levenshtein threshold, and a quality-weighted consensus sequence was built for each RNA molecule. Non-functional sequences were excluded, and lower-count sequences lying one edit away from another sequence were also excluded. Based on a fit of two negative binomial distributions, barcode sub-clusters having less than 20% of the maximum read count were discarded. TCRdb passed the public sequencing reads through fastp at Q25 and MiXCR, retaining productive beta sequences. Records with the same CDR3 protein are collapsed into one entry carrying the most frequent genes and DNA. These V and J calls derive from TCRdb rather than the authors' analysis. Here the sample has about 640,000 distinct CDR3 sequences; just under 20% occur a single time. Together, the top ten hold approximately 0.9% of the sample.

V loses 4 bases, J loses 5 bases, and the germline ends lie 12 bases apart. Reading the germline V gene gives CDR1 SGHDT and CDR2 YYEEEE. From the cysteine up to the phenylalanine, the CDR3 has a length of 14 residues. Only CDR3 DNA remains: 42 bases, in frame from the first base. Libraries of naive CD8 T cells were built from approximately 20,000 to 1,000,000 sorted cells, with 10%, 30% or 50% of the purified RNA used. Naive CD8 T cells were FACS-sorted as CD8+CD4-CCR7+CD45RA+ on a BD FACSAria II into RLT Plus buffer. To test detection sensitivity, Jurkat RNA equal to ten TCR copies was added to samples of about 20,000-1,000,000 naive CD8 T cells. CD8 T cells were enriched using RosetteSep CD8+ T Cell Enrichment Cocktail and Ficoll-Paque, and the enriched cells then underwent ACK red cell lysis. On the study overall, not on this receptor specifically: Naive libraries contained spiked-in Jurkat TCR RNA (approximately 10 copies' worth), which is not part of the donor repertoire. Highly expanded clone sizes could be underestimated if identical TCR molecules share a barcode. When barcode sub-clustering was left out, chimeric consensus sequences inflated TCR diversity, with chimeras reaching as high as 47%. Modeling gave roughly 3 recovered TCR RNA copies per cell versus around 10 by digital PCR, implying around 30% capture efficiency. Clones above 20 RNA copies held over 98% of molecules in CMV-specific effector cells but under 1% in naive cells. Spiked-in Jurkat TCR RNA equal to a single cell's worth was reported to be detectable even within 1,100,000 naive CD8 T cells.

The rearrangement combines TRBV5-6 with TRBJ1-4; the best D guess is TRBD1, with 5 bases matching. The receptor's source is a human donor in good health. Some libraries in this study had Jurkat cell RNA spiked in. Material for sequencing was naive CD8+ T cells from blood, with Jurkat cell RNA spiked in. The cell subset or site label here, explained by the study, means: FACS-sorted CD8+CD4-CCR7+CD45RA+ naive T cells. The DNA sequence reads TGTGCCAGCAGCCACAACCAGGGAAATGAAAAACTGTTTTTT. Its translation reads: CASSHNQGNEKLFF. The full variable domain, completed from the reference TRBV5-6 and TRBJ1-4 proteins outside the CDR3, reads DAGVTQSPTHLIKTRGQQVTLRCSPKSGHDTVSWYQQALGQGPQFIFQYYEEEERQRGNFPDRFSGHQFPNYSSELNVNALLLGDSALYLCASSHNQGNEKLFFGSGTQLSVL.